The clone carrying this T cell receptor (beta chain) was found many times. What it binds is not known. This sample was included in a study of T cells after yellow fever vaccination. Study-wide background: SMART-Seq v4 Ultra Low Input prepared libraries from low-cell fractions.

In making TCR cDNA, 5'RACE template switching added a universal primer site and UMIs to it. TCRdb reanalysed the 5' RACE reads using MiXCR and keeps one entry per CDR3 protein. Seen here are some 340,000 distinct CDR3 sequences, 9.5% to 12% observed once, and the top ten hold 3.3%. CDR3 size: 12 residues. The germline CDR1 and CDR2 sequences are DFQATT and SNEGSKA (reference sequence). V was trimmed by 3 bases and J by 5 bases, leaving 8 bases between them. Overall study results and limits: It was a weaker secondary response, yet one that peaked faster, at day 5 versus 15. Once the booster was given, most primary-vaccination clones reappeared, at about 95% for CD4 and around 90% for CD8.

This TCR came from a man younger than 35 who received the YFV17D yellow fever vaccine. The material was CD4+ T cells sorted from PBMCs, obtained 45 days after the yellow fever booster vaccination. The chain combines TRBV20-1 with TRBJ2-1; unclear D gene. The CDR3 bases are TGCAGTGCTAGTGGCTTGAACAATGAGCAGTTCTTC. Its protein product is CSASGLNNEQFF.